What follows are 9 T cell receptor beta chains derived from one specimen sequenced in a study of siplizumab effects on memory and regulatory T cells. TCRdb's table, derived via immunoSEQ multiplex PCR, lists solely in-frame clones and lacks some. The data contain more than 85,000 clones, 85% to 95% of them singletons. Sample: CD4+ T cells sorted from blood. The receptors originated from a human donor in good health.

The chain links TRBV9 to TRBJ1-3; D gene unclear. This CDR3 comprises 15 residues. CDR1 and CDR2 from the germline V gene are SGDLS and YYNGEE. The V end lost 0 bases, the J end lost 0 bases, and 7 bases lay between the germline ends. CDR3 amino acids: CASSVGGSSGNTIYF. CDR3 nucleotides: TGTGCCAGCAGCGTAGGTGGCAGCTCTGGAAACACCATATATTTT.

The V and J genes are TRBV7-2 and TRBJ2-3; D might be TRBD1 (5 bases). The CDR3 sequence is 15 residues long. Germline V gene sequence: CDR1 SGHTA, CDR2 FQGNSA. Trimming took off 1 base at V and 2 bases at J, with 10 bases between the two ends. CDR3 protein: CASSLDQGYTDTQYF. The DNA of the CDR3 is TGTGCCAGCAGCTTAGACCAGGGATACACAGATACGCAGTATTTT.

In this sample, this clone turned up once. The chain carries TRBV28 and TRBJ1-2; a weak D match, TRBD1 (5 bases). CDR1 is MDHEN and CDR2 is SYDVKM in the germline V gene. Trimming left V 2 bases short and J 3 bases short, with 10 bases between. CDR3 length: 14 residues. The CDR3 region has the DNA TGTGCCAGCAGTTTAGGGGCAGGGCACTATGGCTACACCTTC. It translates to CASSLGAGHYGYTF.

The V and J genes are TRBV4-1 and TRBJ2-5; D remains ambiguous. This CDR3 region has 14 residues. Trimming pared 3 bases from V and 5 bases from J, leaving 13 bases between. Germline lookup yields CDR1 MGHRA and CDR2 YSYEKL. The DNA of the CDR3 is TGCGCCAGCAGCCATCAGGCGTTTACGGAGACCCAGTACTTC. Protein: CASSHQAFTETQYF.

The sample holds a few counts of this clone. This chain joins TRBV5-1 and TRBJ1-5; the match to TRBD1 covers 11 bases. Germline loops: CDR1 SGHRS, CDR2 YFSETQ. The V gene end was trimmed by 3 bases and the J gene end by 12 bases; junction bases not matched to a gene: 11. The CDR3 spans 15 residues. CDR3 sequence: CASSWTGGHGEDQHF. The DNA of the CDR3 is TGCGCCAGCAGCTGGACAGGGGGCCACGGGGAGGACCAGCATTTT.

This CDR3 reads CASSTTKNTEAFF. CDR3 DNA sequence: TGTGCCAGCAGCACCACCAAGAACACTGAAGCTTTCTTT. The chain combines TRBV6-6 with TRBJ1-1; D gene unclear. Trimming took off 6 bases at V and 1 base at J, with 9 bases between the two ends. The CDR3 is 13 residues long. Germline CDR1 reads MNHNY; CDR2 reads SVGAGI (reference sequence).

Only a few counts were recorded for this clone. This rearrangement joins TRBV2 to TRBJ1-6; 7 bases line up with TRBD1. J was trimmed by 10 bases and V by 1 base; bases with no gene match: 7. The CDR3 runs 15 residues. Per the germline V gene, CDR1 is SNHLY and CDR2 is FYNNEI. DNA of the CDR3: TGTGCCAGCAGTGAAGTCGTATTAGGGGGCTCACCCCTCCACTTT. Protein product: CASSEVVLGGSPLHF.

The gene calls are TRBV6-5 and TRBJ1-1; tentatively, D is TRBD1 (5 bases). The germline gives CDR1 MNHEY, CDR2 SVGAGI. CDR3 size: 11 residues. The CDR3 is CAAEGRGEAFF. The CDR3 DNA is TGTGCGGCGGAGGGACGAGGTGAAGCTTTCTTT.

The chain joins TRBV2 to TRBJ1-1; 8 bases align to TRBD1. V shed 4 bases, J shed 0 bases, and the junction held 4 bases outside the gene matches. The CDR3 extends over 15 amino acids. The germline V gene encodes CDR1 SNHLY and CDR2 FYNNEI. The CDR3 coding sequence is TGTGCCAGCAGTGGGGGACAGGTAATGAACACTGAAGCTTTCTTT. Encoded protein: CASSGGQVMNTEAFF.